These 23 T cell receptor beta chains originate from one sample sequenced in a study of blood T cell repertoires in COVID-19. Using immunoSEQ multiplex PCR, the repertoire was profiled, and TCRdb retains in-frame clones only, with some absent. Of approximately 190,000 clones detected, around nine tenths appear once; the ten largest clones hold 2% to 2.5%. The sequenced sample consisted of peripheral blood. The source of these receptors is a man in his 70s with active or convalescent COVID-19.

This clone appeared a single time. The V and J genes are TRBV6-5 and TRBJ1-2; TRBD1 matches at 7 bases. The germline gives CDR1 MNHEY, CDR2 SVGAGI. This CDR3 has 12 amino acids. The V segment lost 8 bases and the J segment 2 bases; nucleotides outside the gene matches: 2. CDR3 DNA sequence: TGTGCCAGCCAGACAGGGAACTATGGCTACACCTTC. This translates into CASQTGNYGYTF.

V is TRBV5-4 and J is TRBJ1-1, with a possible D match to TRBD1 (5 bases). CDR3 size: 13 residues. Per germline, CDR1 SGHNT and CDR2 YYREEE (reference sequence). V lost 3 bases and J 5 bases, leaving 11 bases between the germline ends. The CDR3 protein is CASSSPQGTEAFF. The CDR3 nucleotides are TGTGCCAGCAGCTCCCCTCAGGGTACTGAAGCTTTCTTT. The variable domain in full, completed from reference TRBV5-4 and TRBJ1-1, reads ETGVTQSPTHLIKTRGQQVTLRCSSQSGHNTVSWYQQALGQGPQFIFQYYREEENGRGNFPPRFSGLQFPNYSSELNVNALELDDSALYLCASSSPQGTEAFFGQGTRLTVV.

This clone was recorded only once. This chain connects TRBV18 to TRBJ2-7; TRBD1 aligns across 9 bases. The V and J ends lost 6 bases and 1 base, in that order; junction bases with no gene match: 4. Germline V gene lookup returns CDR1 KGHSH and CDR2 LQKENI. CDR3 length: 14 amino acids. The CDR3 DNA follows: TGTGCCAGCTCGCCCGGGACAGGGTCCTACGAGCAGTACTTC. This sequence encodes CASSPGTGSYEQYF.

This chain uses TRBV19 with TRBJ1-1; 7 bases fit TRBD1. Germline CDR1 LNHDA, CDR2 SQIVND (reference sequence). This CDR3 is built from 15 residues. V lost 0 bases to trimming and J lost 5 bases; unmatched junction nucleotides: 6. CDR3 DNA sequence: TGTGCCAGTAGTATAGACCGACAGGGTGCAACTGAAGCTTTCTTT. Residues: CASSIDRQGATEAFF.

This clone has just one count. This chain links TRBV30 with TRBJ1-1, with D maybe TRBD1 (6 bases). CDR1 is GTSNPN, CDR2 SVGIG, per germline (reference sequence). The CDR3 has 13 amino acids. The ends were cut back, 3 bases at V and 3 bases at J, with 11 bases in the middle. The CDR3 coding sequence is TGTGCCTGGAGGGAACAGGGCGACACTGAAGCTTTCTTT. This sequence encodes CAWREQGDTEAFF.

CDR3 sequence reads: CASSLATGRNEQFF. In DNA form, the CDR3 reads TGTGCCAGCAGCTTGGCGACAGGTAGGAATGAGCAGTTCTTC. The chain employs TRBV5-6 and TRBJ2-1; TRBD1 is a possible D gene (6 bases). Germline V gene data show CDR1 as SGHDT and CDR2 as YYEEEE. The V gene lost 0 bases and the J gene lost 7 bases, with 11 bases spanning the gap. This CDR3 region has 14 residues. The full variable domain, completed using reference TRBV5-6 and TRBJ2-1, is DAGVTQSPTHLIKTRGQQVTLRCSPKSGHDTVSWYQQALGQGPQFIFQYYEEEERQRGNFPDRFSGHQFPNYSSELNVNALLLGDSALYLCASSLATGRNEQFFGPGTRLTVL.

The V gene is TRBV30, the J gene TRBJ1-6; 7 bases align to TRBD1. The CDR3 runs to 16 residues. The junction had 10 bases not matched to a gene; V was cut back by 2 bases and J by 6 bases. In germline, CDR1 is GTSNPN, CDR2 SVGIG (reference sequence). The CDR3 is CAWSLEGAPANSPLHF. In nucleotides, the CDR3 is TGTGCCTGGAGTCTGGAGGGGGCCCCAGCTAATTCACCCCTCCACTTT.

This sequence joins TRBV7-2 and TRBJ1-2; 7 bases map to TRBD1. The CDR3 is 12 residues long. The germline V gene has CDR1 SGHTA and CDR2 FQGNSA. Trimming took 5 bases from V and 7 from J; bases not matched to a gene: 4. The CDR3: CASSPDRFGYTF. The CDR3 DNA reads TGTGCCAGCAGCCCGGACAGGTTTGGCTACACCTTC.

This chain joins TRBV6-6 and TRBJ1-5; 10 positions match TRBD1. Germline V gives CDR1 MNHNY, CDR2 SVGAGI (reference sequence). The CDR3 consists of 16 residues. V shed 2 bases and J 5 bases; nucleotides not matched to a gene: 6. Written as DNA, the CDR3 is TGTGCCAGCAGTTACGCCCGACAGGGGGCGCATCAGCCCCAGCATTTT. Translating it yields CASSYARQGAHQPQHF.

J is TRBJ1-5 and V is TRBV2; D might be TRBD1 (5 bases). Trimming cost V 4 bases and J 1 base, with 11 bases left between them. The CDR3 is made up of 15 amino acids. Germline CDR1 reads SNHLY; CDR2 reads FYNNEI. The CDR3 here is CASSAWGGSNQPQHF. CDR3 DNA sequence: TGTGCCAGCAGTGCCTGGGGGGGGAGCAATCAGCCCCAGCATTTT.

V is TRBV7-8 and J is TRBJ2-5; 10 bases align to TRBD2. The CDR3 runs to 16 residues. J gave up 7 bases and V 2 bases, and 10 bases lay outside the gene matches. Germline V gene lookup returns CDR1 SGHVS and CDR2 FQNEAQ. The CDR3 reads CASSLRASGGLGTQYF. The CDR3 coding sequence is TGTGCCAGCAGCTTAAGGGCTAGCGGGGGCTTGGGGACCCAGTACTTC.

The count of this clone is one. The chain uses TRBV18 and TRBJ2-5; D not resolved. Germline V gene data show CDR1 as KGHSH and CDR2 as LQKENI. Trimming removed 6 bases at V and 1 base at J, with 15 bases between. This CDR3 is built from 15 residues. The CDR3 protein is CASSRQVIPQETQYF. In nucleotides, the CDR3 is TGTGCCAGCTCCCGTCAGGTCATCCCCCAAGAGACCCAGTACTTC.

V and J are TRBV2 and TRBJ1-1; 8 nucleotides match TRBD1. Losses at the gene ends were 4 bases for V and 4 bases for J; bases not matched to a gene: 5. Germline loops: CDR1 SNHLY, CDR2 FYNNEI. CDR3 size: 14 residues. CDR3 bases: TGTGCCAGCAGTGTTCAGGGGGCAATCACTGAAGCTTTCTTT. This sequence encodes CASSVQGAITEAFF.

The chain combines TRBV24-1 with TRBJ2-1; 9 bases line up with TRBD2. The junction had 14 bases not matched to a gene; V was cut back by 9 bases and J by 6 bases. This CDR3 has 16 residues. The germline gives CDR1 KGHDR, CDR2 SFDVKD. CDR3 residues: CATSDPLSGRGNEQFF. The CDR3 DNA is TGTGCCACCTCCGACCCTCTTAGCGGGAGAGGCAATGAGCAGTTCTTC.

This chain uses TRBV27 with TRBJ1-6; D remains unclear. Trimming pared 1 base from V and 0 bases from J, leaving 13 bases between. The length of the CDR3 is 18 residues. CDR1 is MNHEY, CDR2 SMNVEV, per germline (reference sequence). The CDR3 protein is CASSLLFAGSSYNSPLHF. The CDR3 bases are TGTGCCAGCAGTTTATTATTCGCGGGAAGCTCCTATAATTCACCCCTCCACTTT.

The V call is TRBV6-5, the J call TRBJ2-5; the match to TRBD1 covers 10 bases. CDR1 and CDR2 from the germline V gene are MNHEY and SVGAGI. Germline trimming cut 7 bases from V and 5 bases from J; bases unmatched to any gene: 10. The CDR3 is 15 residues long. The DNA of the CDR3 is TGTGCCAGCACCCACGGGACAGGGGCCTGGGAGACCCAGTACTTC. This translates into CASTHGTGAWETQYF.

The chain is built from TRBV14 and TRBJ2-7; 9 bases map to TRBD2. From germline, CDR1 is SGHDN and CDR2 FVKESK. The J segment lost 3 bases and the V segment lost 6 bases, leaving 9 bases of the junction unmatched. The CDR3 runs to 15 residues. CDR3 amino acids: CASSVNSGSLYEQYF. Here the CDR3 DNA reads TGTGCCAGCAGTGTAAATAGCGGGAGCCTCTACGAGCAGTACTTC.

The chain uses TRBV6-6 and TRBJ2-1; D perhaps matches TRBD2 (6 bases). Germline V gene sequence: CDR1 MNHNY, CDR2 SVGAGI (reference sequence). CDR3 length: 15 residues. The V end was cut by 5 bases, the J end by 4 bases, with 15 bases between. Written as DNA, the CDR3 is TGTGCCAGCAGTGCCGCCGGGGCGGGATACAATGAGCAGTTCTTC. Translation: CASSAAGAGYNEQFF.

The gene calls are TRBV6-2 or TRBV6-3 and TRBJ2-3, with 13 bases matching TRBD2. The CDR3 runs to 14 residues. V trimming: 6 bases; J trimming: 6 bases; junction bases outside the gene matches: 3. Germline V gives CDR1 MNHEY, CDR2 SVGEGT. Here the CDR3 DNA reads TGTGCCAGCAGCCTGACTAGCGGGGGGGATACGCAGTATTTT. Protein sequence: CASSLTSGGDTQYF.

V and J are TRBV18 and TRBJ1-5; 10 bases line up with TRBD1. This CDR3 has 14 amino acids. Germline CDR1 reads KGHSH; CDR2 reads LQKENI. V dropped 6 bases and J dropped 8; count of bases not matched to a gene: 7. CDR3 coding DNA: TGTGCCAGCTCGGCGGACAGGGGGTATGAGCCCCAGCATTTT. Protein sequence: CASSADRGYEPQHF.

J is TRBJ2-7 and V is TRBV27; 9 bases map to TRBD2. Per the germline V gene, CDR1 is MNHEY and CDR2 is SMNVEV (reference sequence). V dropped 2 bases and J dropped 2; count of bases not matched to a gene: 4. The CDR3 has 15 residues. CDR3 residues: CASSLGAGGPYEQYF. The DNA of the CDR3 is TGTGCCAGCAGTTTAGGGGCGGGGGGGCCCTACGAGCAGTACTTC.

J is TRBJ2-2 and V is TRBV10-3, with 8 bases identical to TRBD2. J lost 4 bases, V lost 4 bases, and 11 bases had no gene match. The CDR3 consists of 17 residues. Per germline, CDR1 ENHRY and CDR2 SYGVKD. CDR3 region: CAISAISGMDGTGELFF. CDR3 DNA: TGTGCCATCAGTGCGATTAGCGGGATGGATGGCACCGGGGAGCTGTTTTTT.

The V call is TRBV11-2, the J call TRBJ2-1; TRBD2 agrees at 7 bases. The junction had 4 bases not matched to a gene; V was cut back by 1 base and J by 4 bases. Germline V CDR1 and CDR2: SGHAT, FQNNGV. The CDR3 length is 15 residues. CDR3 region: CASSLVFGRYNEQFF. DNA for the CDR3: TGTGCCAGCAGCTTAGTATTCGGGAGGTACAATGAGCAGTTCTTC.